This paragraph covers one T cell receptor (beta chain) sequence. TCRdb's table, derived via immunoSEQ multiplex PCR, lists solely in-frame clones and lacks some. The table includes about 30,000 clones, about 87% detected once. This entry is derived from a study of PD-L1 blockade in urothelial cancer. The CDR3 runs 17 residues. V trimming: 4 bases; J trimming: 5 bases; junction bases outside the gene matches: 15. Per germline, CDR1 SSHAT and CDR2 FNYEAQ (reference sequence). The chain recombines TRBV7-7 with TRBJ2-5; TRBD1 agrees at 8 bases. This TCR came from a man aged 50 to 60 with urothelial cancer. The source material was PBMCs, sampled around atezolizumab (anti-PD-L1) treatment. CDR3 DNA: TGTGCCAGCAGCTCGGATCTCAGGGGGCGGAGGGTGGAGACCCAGTACTTC. It translates to CASSSDLRGRRVETQYF. Variable domain in full (rest from reference TRBV7-7 and TRBJ2-5): GAGVSQSPRYKVTKRGQDVTLRCDPISSHATLYWYQQALGQGPEFLTYFNYEAQPDKSGLPSDRFSAERPEGSISTLTIQRTEQRDSAMYRCASSSDLRGRRVETQYFGPGTRLLVL.